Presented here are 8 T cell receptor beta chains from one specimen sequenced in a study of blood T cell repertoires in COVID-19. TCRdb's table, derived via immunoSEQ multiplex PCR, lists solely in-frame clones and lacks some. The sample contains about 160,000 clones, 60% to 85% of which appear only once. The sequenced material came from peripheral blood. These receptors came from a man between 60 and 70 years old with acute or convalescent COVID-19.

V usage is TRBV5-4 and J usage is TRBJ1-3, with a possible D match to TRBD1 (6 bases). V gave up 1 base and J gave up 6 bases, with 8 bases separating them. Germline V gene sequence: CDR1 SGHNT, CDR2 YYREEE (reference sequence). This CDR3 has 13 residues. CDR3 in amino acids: CASSLNRANTIYF. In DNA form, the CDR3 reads TGTGCCAGCAGCTTGAACAGGGCAAACACCATATATTTT. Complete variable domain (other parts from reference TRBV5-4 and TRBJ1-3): ETGVTQSPTHLIKTRGQQVTLRCSSQSGHNTVSWYQQALGQGPQFIFQYYREEENGRGNFPPRFSGLQFPNYSSELNVNALELDDSALYLCASSLNRANTIYFGEGSWLTVV.

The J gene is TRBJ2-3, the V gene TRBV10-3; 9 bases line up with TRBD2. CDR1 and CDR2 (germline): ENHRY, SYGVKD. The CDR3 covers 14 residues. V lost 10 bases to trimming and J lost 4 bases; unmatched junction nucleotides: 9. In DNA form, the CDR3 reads TGTGCCACCGGGGGGCCTAGCGGGGCAGATACGCAGTATTTT. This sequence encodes CATGGPSGADTQYF.

CDR3 DNA sequence: TGCGCCAGCAGCTCCTGGACAGGGGGCGGCTATGGCTACACCTTC. Translated, it gives CASSSWTGGGYGYTF. The chain couples TRBV5-1 to TRBJ1-2; 11 bases are shared with TRBD1. In germline, CDR1 is SGHRS, CDR2 YFSETQ. CDR3 length equals 15 residues. V shed 3 bases, J shed 4 bases, and the junction held 5 bases outside the gene matches.

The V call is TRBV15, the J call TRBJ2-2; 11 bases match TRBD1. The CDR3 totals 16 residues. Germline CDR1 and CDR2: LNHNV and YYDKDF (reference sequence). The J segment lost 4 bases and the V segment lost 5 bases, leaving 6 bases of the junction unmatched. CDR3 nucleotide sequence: TGTGCCACCAGCCCACGGACAGGGGGCATCACCGGGGAGCTGTTTTTT. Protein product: CATSPRTGGITGELFF.

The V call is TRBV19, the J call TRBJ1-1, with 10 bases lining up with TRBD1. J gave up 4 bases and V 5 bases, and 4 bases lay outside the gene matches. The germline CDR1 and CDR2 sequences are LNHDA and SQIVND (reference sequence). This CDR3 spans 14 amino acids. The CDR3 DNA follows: TGTGCCAGTAGTGTTGGACAGGGGGTCACTGAAGCTTTCTTT. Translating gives CASSVGQGVTEAFF.

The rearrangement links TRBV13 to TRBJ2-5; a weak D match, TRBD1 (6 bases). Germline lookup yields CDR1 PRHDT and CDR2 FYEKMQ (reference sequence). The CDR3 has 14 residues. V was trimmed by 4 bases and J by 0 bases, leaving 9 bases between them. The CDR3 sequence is CASSSRQDQETQYF. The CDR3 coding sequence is TGTGCCAGCAGCTCACGACAGGACCAAGAGACCCAGTACTTC.

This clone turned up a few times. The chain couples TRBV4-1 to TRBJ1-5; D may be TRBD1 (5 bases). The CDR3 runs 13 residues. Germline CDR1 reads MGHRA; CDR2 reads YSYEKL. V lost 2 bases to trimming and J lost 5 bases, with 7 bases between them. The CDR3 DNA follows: TGCGCCAGCAGCCAATTAGGGGATCAGCCCCAGCATTTT. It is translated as CASSQLGDQPQHF.

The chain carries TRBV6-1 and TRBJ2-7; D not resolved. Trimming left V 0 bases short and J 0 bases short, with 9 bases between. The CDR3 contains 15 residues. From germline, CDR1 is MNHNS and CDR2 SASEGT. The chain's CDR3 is CASSEAERSSYEQYF. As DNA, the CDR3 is TGTGCCAGCAGTGAAGCGGAGAGGAGCTCCTACGAGCAGTACTTC.